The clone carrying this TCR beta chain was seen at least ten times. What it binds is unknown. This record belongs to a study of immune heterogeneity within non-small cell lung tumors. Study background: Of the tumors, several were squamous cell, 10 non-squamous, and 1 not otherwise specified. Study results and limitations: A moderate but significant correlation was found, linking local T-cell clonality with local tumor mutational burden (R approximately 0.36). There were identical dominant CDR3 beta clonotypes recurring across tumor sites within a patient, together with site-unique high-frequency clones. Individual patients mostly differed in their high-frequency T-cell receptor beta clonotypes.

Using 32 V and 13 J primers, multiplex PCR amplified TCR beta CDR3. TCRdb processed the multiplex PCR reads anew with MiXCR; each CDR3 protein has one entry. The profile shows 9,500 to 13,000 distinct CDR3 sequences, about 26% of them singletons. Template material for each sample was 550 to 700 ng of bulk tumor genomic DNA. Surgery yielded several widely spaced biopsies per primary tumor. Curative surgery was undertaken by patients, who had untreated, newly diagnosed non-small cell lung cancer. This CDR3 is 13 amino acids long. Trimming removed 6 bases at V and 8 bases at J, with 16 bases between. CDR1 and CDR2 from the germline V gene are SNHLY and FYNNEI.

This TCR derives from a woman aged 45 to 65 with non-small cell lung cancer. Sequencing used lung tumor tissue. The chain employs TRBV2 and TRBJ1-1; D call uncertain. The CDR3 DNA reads TGTGCCAGCAGCTCGACTCCAACGGGGGAAGCTTTCTTT. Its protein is CASSSTPTGEAFF.